The 6 T cell receptor beta chains below all came from one sample that was sequenced in a study of OX40 agonist ivuxolimab in advanced cancers. Profiling relied on immunoSEQ multiplex PCR, and the TCRdb table lists in-frame clones only, not all of them. The sample has just under 35,000 clones, approximately 92% seen once; the top ten hold 30% to 40%. Sample: CD4+ or CD8+ T cells sorted from blood, taken in a trial of the OX40 agonist ivuxolimab. The origin of the receptors is an adult with an advanced solid tumor such as melanoma, head and neck, liver or kidney cancer.

The chain joins TRBV7-8 to TRBJ2-7, with 8 nucleotides matching TRBD1. Germline CDR1 reads SGHVS; CDR2 reads FQNEAQ. V shed 5 bases, J shed 0 bases, and the junction held 3 bases outside the gene matches. CDR3 length equals 14 residues. In DNA form, the CDR3 reads TGTGCCAGCAGCACACAGGGGGTCTCCTACGAGCAGTACTTC. It is translated as CASSTQGVSYEQYF.

The chain employs TRBV7-8 and TRBJ2-1; 7 bases map to TRBD2. The CDR3 covers 18 residues. With V trimmed by 1 base and J by 4 bases, 13 bases remained unmatched. Germline V gives CDR1 SGHVS, CDR2 FQNEAQ. Written as DNA, the CDR3 is TGTGCCAGCAGCTTAGTGGACACTCAAGCGGGAAGGTACAATGAGCAGTTCTTC. It specifies CASSLVDTQAGRYNEQFF.

CDR3: CASSPGVGNEQYF. CDR3 nucleotides: TGTGCCAGCTCACCAGGGGTTGGTAACGAGCAGTACTTC. This chain links TRBV18 with TRBJ2-7; D unresolved. The CDR3 is made up of 13 amino acids. Germline loops: CDR1 KGHSH, CDR2 LQKENI. V was clipped by 2 bases and J by 5 bases, with 10 bases between them. Filled out from reference TRBV18 and TRBJ2-7, the complete variable domain reads NAGVMQNPRHLVRRRGQEARLRCSPMKGHSHVYWYRQLPEEGLKFMVYLQKENIIDESGMPKERFSAEFPKEGPSILRIQQVVRGDSAAYFCASSPGVGNEQYFGPGTRLTVT.

A few counts support this clone. The chain links TRBV7-9 to TRBJ2-2; 8 bases align to TRBD1. The CDR3 is made up of 15 amino acids. J gave up 1 base and V 5 bases, and 3 bases lay outside the gene matches. Looked up from germline, CDR1 is SEHNR and CDR2 is FQNEAQ (reference sequence). The chain's CDR3 is CASSPTGENTGELFF. The CDR3, as DNA: TGTGCCAGCAGCCCGACAGGGGAGAACACCGGGGAGCTGTTTTTT.

This clone came up a few times. The CDR3 region is CAWGHGAFF. Here the CDR3 DNA reads TGTGCCTGGGGCCATGGAGCTTTCTTT. The genes are TRBV30 and TRBJ1-1; D gene unclear. This CDR3 is built from 9 residues. The germline gives CDR1 GTSNPN, CDR2 SVGIG (reference sequence). Trimming removed 5 bases from V and 10 bases from J, with 8 bases in between. Variable domain in full (rest from reference TRBV30 and TRBJ1-1): SQTIHQWPATLVQPVGSPLSLECTVEGTSNPNLYWYRQAAGRGLQLLFYSVGIGQISSEVPQNLSASRPQDRQFILSSKKLLLSDSGFYLCAWGHGAFFGQGTRLTVV.

This clone was counted only a few times. The J gene is TRBJ2-5, the V gene TRBV7-8; D might be TRBD1 (5 bases). Trimming took 6 bases from V and 5 from J, leaving 13 bases between them. Germline V gives CDR1 SGHVS, CDR2 FQNEAQ. This CDR3 has 13 residues. DNA of the CDR3: TGTGCCAGCAGACCCGGACATCAGGAGACCCAGTACTTC. It yields the protein CASRPGHQETQYF.